The sequence of this T cell receptor beta chain was determined in a study of radiation and T cells in renal cell carcinoma. On the study more broadly: Nephrectomy followed 15 Gy stereotactic body radiation by 4 weeks.

A few counts support this clone. What it binds is unknown. Study-wide results and caveats: Top tumor clonotypes rose in blood 2 weeks post-radiation, then contracted.

Sequencing used immunoSEQ multiplex PCR; TCRdb keeps in-frame clones, though not all of them. The table shows about 140,000 clones, with 70% to 90% occurring only once. The time point here: baseline pretreatment blood. Treatment in this sample: 15 Gy SBRT to primary tumor, nephrectomy 4 weeks later. Radiation-treated patients gave blood at baseline, week 2 and week 4. This renal cell carcinoma was of the clear cell type. The germline V gene encodes CDR1 SGHDN and CDR2 FVKESK. The V and J ends lost 4 bases and 8 bases respectively, with 12 bases between them. The CDR3 extends over 14 amino acids. The clonotype was recovered from a woman aged 50 to 60 with renal cell carcinoma. The source was blood, collected from a patient whose treatment included radiotherapy and nephrectomy. This chain connects TRBV14 to TRBJ1-6, with D unresolved. In DNA form, the CDR3 reads TGTGCCAGCAGCCCTGTAGGGATTGATTCACCCCTCCACTTT. This encodes CASSPVGIDSPLHF.